The rows below give T cell receptor beta chains drawn from one sample of a study of CD8 T cells in ankylosing spondylitis. One entry per CDR3 protein, called by TCRdb with MiXCR from the 5' RACE reads. The data contain about 240,000 distinct CDR3 sequences, roughly 10% of them singletons. Source material: blood, either unsorted or a sorted T cell fraction (not recorded which). These receptors were collected from a male donor with ankylosing spondylitis or in good health (not recorded which). Each CDR3 is given with its conserved first and last residue. A D gene is named only where the DNA matches it firmly. A row's size may be missing; if present it is once, few, many or a size class.

j_call,v_call,d_call,clone_size,cdr3_nt,cdr3_aa
TRBJ2-7,TRBV5-6,-,many,TGTGCCAGCAGCTTAGGGGTCTCACGAGACGAGCAGTACTTC,CASSLGVSRDEQYF
TRBJ1-3,TRBV6-6,-,many,TGTGCCACCCGCCGGGGTAACACCATATATTTT,CATRRGNTIYF
TRBJ2-1,TRBV25-1,TRBD1,many,TGTGCCAGCAGTGGAGGGGGCGGCGACAATGAGCAGTTCTTC,CASSGGGGDNEQFF
TRBJ2-3,TRBV4-2,-,many,TGTGCCAGCAGCCAATCGAACGAGGGGGAGGATACGCAGTATTTT,CASSQSNEGEDTQYF
TRBJ2-1,TRBV20-1,-,many,TGCAGTGCTAGAGAATTCGGTGAGCAGTTCTTC,CSAREFGEQFF
TRBJ1-1,TRBV6-1,-,many,TGTGCCAGCAGTGAAGTGAGGGGGTACACTGAAGCTTTCTTT,CASSEVRGYTEAFF
TRBJ1-1,TRBV29-1,-,-,TGCAGCGTCCAGGACGGGCAGAGAACTGAAGCTTTCTTT,CSVQDGQRTEAFF
TRBJ2-3,TRBV12-3/TRBV12-4,-,many,TGTGCCAGCAGCTCAAGTGCAGATACGCAGTATTTT,CASSSSADTQYF
TRBJ2-5,TRBV7-3,TRBD2,many,TGTGCCAGCAGCCCTCGAGCGGGGGGACTCCAAGAGACCCAGTACTTC,CASSPRAGGLQETQYF
TRBJ1-5,TRBV20-1,-,-,TGCAGTGTTAGAGAGGGCAATCAGCCCCAGCATTTT,CSVREGNQPQHF
TRBJ2-5,TRBV20-1,-,many,TGCAGTGCTAGAGACGAGGGAGGAGAGACCCAGTACTTC,CSARDEGGETQYF
TRBJ2-3,TRBV5-1,TRBD2,few,TGCGCCAGCAGCTCCCAGGGAGCGGGAGGAAGCACAGATACGCAGTATTTT,CASSSQGAGGSTDTQYF
TRBJ2-5,TRBV10-3,-,many,TGTGCCATCAGTGAGACAAGAGAGACCCAGTACTTC,CAISETRETQYF
TRBJ2-7,TRBV7-8,-,many,TGTGCCAGCAGCTTAACCGGACAGACGTTTGGGTACGAGCAGTACTTC,CASSLTGQTFGYEQYF
TRBJ2-4,TRBV20-1,TRBD1,many,TGCAGTGCTCCCACGGGACAGGGACACATTCAGTACTTC,CSAPTGQGHIQYF
TRBJ2-7,TRBV7-6,-,few,TGTGCCAGCAGCCCGAGACAGGTATTATACGAGCAGTACTTC,CASSPRQVLYEQYF
TRBJ2-1,TRBV28,-,few,TGTGCCAGCAGTTCCGGGGGTACCCACAATGAGCAGTTCTTC,CASSSGGTHNEQFF
TRBJ2-1,TRBV20-1,TRBD1,many,TGCAGTGCTAGAGCCGGGACAGAGAACAATGAGCAGTTCTTC,CSARAGTENNEQFF
TRBJ1-1,TRBV29-1,TRBD1,many,TGCAGCGTAGCCGGGACAGAAAACACTGAAGCTTTCTTT,CSVAGTENTEAFF
TRBJ1-2,TRBV6-1,-,many,TGTGCCAGCACCTCCGGGGGCACTAACTATGGCTACACCTTC,CASTSGGTNYGYTF
TRBJ2-7,TRBV5-1,-,many,TGCGCCAGCAGCTCCTTCTCCTACGAGCAGTACTTC,CASSSFSYEQYF
TRBJ2-3,TRBV5-1,-,many,TGCGCCAGCAGCCCCGGACTTGGCACAGATACGCAGTATTTT,CASSPGLGTDTQYF
TRBJ2-3,TRBV2,-,-,TGTGCCAGCGACCGTGGCGGGGGCCCTAGCACAGATACGCAGTATTTT,CASDRGGGPSTDTQYF
TRBJ2-5,TRBV28,-,few,TGTGCCAGCGCAAGGGTGAGCCAAGAGACCCAGTACTTC,CASARVSQETQYF
TRBJ2-7,TRBV27,TRBD2,-,TGTGCCAGTGCGGGGGAATGGGGCTACGAGCAGTACTTC,CASAGEWGYEQYF
TRBJ2-1,TRBV7-6,-,few,TGTGCCAGCAGCTTATCCCGTCCCGGAAGTACGGCGATTAGTGAGCAGTTCTTC,CASSLSRPGSTAISEQFF
TRBJ2-5,TRBV12-3/TRBV12-4,-,many,TGTGCCAGCAGTCCACAGGGTAGCGGGTGGCAAGAGACCCAGTACTTC,CASSPQGSGWQETQYF
TRBJ2-2,TRBV15,-,many,TGTGCCACCAGCAGAGATCCCGGGGCAAACACCGGGGAGCTGTTTTTT,CATSRDPGANTGELFF
TRBJ2-1,TRBV29-1,-,many,TGCAGCGTGGAGGGGGTGAATGAGCAGTTCTTC,CSVEGVNEQFF
TRBJ2-7,TRBV10-1,-,-,TGCGCCAGCAGTGTACTAGTCCTCTACGAGCAGTACTTC,CASSVLVLYEQYF
TRBJ2-1,TRBV29-1,TRBD2,many,TGCAGCGTTGAATTCATCCTAGCGGGGGGTCTCAATGAGCAGTTCTTC,CSVEFILAGGLNEQFF
TRBJ1-1,TRBV10-3,TRBD1,many,TGTGCCATCAGTGTGGTCAGGGGGCAAGCTGAAGCTTTCTTT,CAISVVRGQAEAFF
TRBJ2-1,TRBV27,TRBD2,many,TGTGCCAGCAGTTCCCCCCCCCGCGGGAGGGCCCTGAGCTCCTACAATGAGCAGTTCTTC,CASSSPPRGRALSSYNEQFF
TRBJ2-1,TRBV29-1,TRBD1,many,TGCAGCCTTTTAGGGACAGGGCGGAATGAGCAGTTCTTC,CSLLGTGRNEQFF
TRBJ2-5,TRBV29-1,TRBD2,few,TGCAGCGGGGCTCTAGCGGCCACCCAAGAGACCCAGTACTTC,CSGALAATQETQYF
TRBJ2-7,TRBV5-1,TRBD1,few,TGCGCCAGCAGCTATACGACAGGGGATCCCTACGAGCAGTACTTC,CASSYTTGDPYEQYF
TRBJ2-2,TRBV20-1,-,-,TGCAGTGCTAGCCAGGGGAACACCGGGGAGCTGTTTTTT,CSASQGNTGELFF
TRBJ2-6,TRBV20-1,TRBD1,few,TGCTGGGCCCCTACACAGGACTCCGGGACAGCCTCTGGGGCCAACGTCCTGACTTTC,CWAPTQDSGTASGANVLTF
TRBJ2-3,TRBV12-5,TRBD2,many,TGTGCTAGTGGCACCACTCGACGGGGGAGGGCAGATACGCAGTATTTT,CASGTTRRGRADTQYF
TRBJ2-1,TRBV12-3/TRBV12-4,-,many,TGTGCCTCCCGGGACGGCAATGAGCAGTTCTTC,CASRDGNEQFF
TRBJ2-1,TRBV20-1,-,many,TGCAGTGCTAGCAGTTTGGACGGGACTTCCTACAATGAGCAGTTCTTC,CSASSLDGTSYNEQFF
TRBJ2-3,TRBV12-3/TRBV12-4,-,many,TGTGCCAGCACCCCTGGTGTGGATACGCAGTATTTT,CASTPGVDTQYF
TRBJ1-5,TRBV9,-,many,TGTGCCAGCAGCGTAGGTGGTCGGGAAAATCAGCCCCAGCATTTT,CASSVGGRENQPQHF
TRBJ1-4,TRBV20-1,-,many,TGCAGTGTGCCGCCCGGGGGGAACAAAAAACTGTTTTTT,CSVPPGGNKKLFF
TRBJ2-7,TRBV11-2,TRBD1,many,TGTGCCAGCAGCTCCCGGGACAGATACTACGAGCAGTACTTC,CASSSRDRYYEQYF
TRBJ2-2,TRBV28,-,few,TGTGCCAGCAGCCGACCCGGGGAGCTGTTTTTT,CASSRPGELFF
TRBJ1-5,TRBV5-5,TRBD1,many,TGTGCCAGCAGCTCGGACAGGGGGGTGGGAGATCAGCCCCAGCATTTT,CASSSDRGVGDQPQHF
TRBJ2-7,TRBV27,-,-,TGTGCCAGCAGTTTTATGTTTAATTACGAGCAGTACTTC,CASSFMFNYEQYF
TRBJ2-1,TRBV10-3,TRBD2,many,TGTGCCATCAGTGGGACTAGCGGGAGCTCCTACAATGAGCAGTTCTTC,CAISGTSGSSYNEQFF
TRBJ2-1,TRBV27,-,many,TGTGCCAGCAGTTCCAACTCCTACAATGAGCAGTTCTTC,CASSSNSYNEQFF
TRBJ2-1,TRBV21-1,-,-,TGTGCCAACGCCGGACTAGCGGAAAACAATGAGCAGTTCTTC,CANAGLAENNEQFF
TRBJ1-2,TRBV21-1,-,many,TGTGCCAGCAGCAAAGGCGAAGACAGGGGGAACTATGGCTACACCTTC,CASSKGEDRGNYGYTF
TRBJ1-1,TRBV24-1,-,many,TGTGCCACCAGTGTCCCGGGCCCCACTGAAGCTTTCTTT,CATSVPGPTEAFF
TRBJ2-7,TRBV20-1,TRBD2,many,TGCAGTGCCCCTGGGGCTAGCGGAGGAAACTACGAGCAGTACTTC,CSAPGASGGNYEQYF
TRBJ2-5,TRBV20-1,-,few,TGCAGTGCTAGAGTCAGCCAGATGGAGACCCAGTACTTC,CSARVSQMETQYF
TRBJ1-5,TRBV7-9,-,-,TGTGCCAGCAGCTTAGGGGTGCCCCAGCATTTT,CASSLGVPQHF
TRBJ2-1,TRBV7-9,-,-,TGTGCCAGCAGCCTTTATGAGGGCCGGGGGGAGCAGTTCTTC,CASSLYEGRGEQFF
TRBJ2-3,TRBV12-3/TRBV12-4,-,few,TGTGCCAGCAGTTTAGGCCAGGGTTACGATACGCAGTATTTT,CASSLGQGYDTQYF
TRBJ2-4,TRBV20-1,-,many,TGCAGTGCTAGTAGTGACGGGTACAAAAACATTCAGTACTTC,CSASSDGYKNIQYF